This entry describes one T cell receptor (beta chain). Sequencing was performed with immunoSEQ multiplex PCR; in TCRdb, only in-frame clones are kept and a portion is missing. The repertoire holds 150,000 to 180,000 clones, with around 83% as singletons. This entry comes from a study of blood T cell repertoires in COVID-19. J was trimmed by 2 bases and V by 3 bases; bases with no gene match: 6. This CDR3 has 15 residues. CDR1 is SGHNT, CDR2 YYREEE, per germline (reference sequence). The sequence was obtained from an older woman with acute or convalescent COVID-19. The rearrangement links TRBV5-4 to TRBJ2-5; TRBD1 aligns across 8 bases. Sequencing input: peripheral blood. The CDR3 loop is CASSSGQAFQETQYF. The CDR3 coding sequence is TGTGCCAGCAGCTCGGGACAGGCCTTTCAAGAGACCCAGTACTTC. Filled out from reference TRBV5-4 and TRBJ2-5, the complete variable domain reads ETGVTQSPTHLIKTRGQQVTLRCSSQSGHNTVSWYQQALGQGPQFIFQYYREEENGRGNFPPRFSGLQFPNYSSELNVNALELDDSALYLCASSSGQAFQETQYFGPGTRLLVL.